These T cell receptor beta chains were read from a single sample in a study of low-dose radiotherapy and immunotherapy resistance in tumors. TCRdb re-derived calls from the reads in MiXCR, one entry per CDR3 protein. The sample has under 95,000 distinct CDR3 sequences; roughly 17% are singletons. Material: PBMCs, obtained after low-dose radiotherapy plus immunotherapy. The source of these receptors is a male donor with prostate cancer. The CDR3 runs from the conserved cysteine through the conserved F or W. Fields, in order: D gene, V gene, J gene, clone size, CDR3 protein. The D gene is left open where the match is weak. Clone size, where shown, is once, few, many, or a class for clones that have expanded.

.	TRBV6-1	TRBJ2-7	many	CASSAVGTAHEQYF
.	TRBV5-5	TRBJ2-7	many	CASSVTGGVTYEQYF
TRBD2	TRBV30	TRBJ2-7	few	CAWSVQSAARTGGRYEQYF
.	TRBV11-2	TRBJ2-5	many	CASSLATRWGRETQYF
TRBD2	TRBV28	TRBJ2-1	many	CASNGREGRGSYNEQFF
.	TRBV5-1	TRBJ1-5	many	CASSLDSYSNQPQHF
.	TRBV12-3/TRBV12-4	TRBJ2-7	many	CASSLPPAGQYF
.	TRBV7-6	TRBJ1-5	many	CASSALEGNHQPQHF
TRBD1	TRBV20-1	TRBJ2-1	few	CSARDPRRPGGDEQFF
TRBD1	TRBV12-3/TRBV12-4	TRBJ1-5	many	CASTPTGVLSNQPQHF
.	TRBV12-3/TRBV12-4	TRBJ2-7	.	CASSFRQTFYEQYF
TRBD1	TRBV28	TRBJ1-6	many	CASSPGDRNSPLHF
TRBD2	TRBV4-1	TRBJ2-7	many	CASRLLAGGFYEQYF
TRBD2	TRBV6-8	TRBJ2-7	many	CASSRIPSGRAYEQYF
TRBD2	TRBV5-6	TRBJ2-7	few	CASSRRGGFEQYF